This TCR beta chain was documented in a study of blood T cell repertoires in COVID-19. Overall study: Samples taken during acute and convalescent COVID-19 were collected in the United States, Italy and Spain. PBMCs, B-cell-depleted T cells, or T cells provided the cDNA or gDNA that made up the material.

Trimming removed 4 bases at V and 6 bases at J, with 18 bases between. The CDR3 length is 15 residues. Germline CDR1 is MNHEY and CDR2 is SVGAGI. Under the authors' procedure: The assay estimated nucleated cells by amplifying reference gene primers. Sequencing was performed with immunoSEQ multiplex PCR; in TCRdb, only in-frame clones are kept and a portion is missing. For V, J and clone size, that table is used; D and trimming come from the DNA. The table shows 65,000 to 90,000 clones, with around 87% occurring only once. Sequencing was done on a sample of peripheral blood. J is TRBJ1-2 and V is TRBV6-5, with D hard to call. This sequence originates from a woman under 30 with acute or convalescent COVID-19. The CDR3 coding sequence is TGTGCCAGCAGTTCCCCACCCCCTGGAGGACATGGCTACACCTTC. Its translation: CASSSPPPGGHGYTF.